This TCR beta chain was sequenced during a study of post-analysis software for immune sequencing data. This clonotype was seen repeatedly, ten times or more. As yet, its antigen is unknown. Germline values: CDR1 SGHVS, CDR2 FNYEAQ. V dropped 6 bases and J dropped 8 bases, with 28 bases sitting between them. The CDR3 length is 17 residues. Unique molecular identifiers featured in each of the TCR beta cDNA libraries. cDNA molecules numbering approximately 500,000 came from approximately 1 to 10 million T cells. Via MiXCR, TCRdb re-called the PCR reads, giving one row per CDR3 protein. The sample records 250,000 to 300,000 distinct CDR3 sequences, 36% being singletons. Study conclusions and caveats: A significant reduction in normalized Chao1 diversity was observed in multiple sclerosis patients versus controls. F-measure co-clustering was strong for batch-matched samples. Patients showed TRBV5-6, TRBV5-1 and TRBV20-1 among roughly five TRBV segments more frequent than in controls.

The sample taken for sequencing was blood. The TCR was taken from a girl under 18 with multiple sclerosis. This chain connects TRBV7-6 to TRBJ1-1; D might be TRBD1 (5 bases). The CDR3 DNA is TGTGCCAGCAGTAACACGTCTGGGCGCGGCAGGGTCCGGGAAGCTTTCTTT. It specifies CASSNTSGRGRVREAFF.